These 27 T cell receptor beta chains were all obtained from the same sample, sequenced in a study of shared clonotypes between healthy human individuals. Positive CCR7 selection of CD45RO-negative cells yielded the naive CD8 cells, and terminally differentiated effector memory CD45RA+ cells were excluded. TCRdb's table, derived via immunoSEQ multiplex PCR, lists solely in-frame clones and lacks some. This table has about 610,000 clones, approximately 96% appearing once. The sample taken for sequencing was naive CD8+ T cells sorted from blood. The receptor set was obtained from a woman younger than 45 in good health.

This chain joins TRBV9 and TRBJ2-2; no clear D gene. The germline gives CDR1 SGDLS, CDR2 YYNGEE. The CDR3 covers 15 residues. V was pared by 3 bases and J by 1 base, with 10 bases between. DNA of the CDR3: TGTGCCAGCAGCGCCCCGCGAGGGAACACCGGGGAGCTGTTTTTT. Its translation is CASSAPRGNTGELFF.

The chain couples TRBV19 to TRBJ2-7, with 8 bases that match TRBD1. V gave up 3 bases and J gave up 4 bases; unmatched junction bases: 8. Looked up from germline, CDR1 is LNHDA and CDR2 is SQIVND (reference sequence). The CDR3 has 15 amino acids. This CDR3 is CASSIGTGRLYEQYF. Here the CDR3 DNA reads TGTGCCAGTAGTATCGGGACAGGTCGGTTGTACGAGCAGTACTTC.

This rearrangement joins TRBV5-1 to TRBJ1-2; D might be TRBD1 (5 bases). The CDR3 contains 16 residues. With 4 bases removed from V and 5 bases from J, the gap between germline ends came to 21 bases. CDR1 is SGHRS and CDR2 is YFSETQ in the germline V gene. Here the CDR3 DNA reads TGCGCCAGCAGCCCTCTTGGGGGGGATTATCTATATGGCTACACCTTC. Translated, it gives CASSPLGGDYLYGYTF.

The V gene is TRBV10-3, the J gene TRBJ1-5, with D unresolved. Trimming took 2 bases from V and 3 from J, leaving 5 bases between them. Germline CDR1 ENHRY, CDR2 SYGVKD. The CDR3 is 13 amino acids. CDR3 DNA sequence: TGTGCCATCAGTGAGGCAGACAATCAGCCCCAGCATTTT. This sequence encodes CAISEADNQPQHF.

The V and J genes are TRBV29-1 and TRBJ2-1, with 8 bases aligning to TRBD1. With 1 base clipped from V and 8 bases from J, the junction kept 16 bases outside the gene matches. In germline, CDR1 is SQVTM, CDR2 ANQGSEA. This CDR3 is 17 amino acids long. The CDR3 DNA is TGCAGCGTTGAAGGAATGGGACGGACAGGGTCTTCGGATGAGCAGTTCTTC. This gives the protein CSVEGMGRTGSSDEQFF.

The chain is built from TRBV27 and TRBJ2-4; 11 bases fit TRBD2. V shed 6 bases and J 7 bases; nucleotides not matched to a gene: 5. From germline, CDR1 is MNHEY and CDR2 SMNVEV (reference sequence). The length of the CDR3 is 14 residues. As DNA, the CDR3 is TGTGCCAGCAGGCAGACTAGCGGGATTAACATTCAGTACTTC. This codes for CASRQTSGINIQYF.

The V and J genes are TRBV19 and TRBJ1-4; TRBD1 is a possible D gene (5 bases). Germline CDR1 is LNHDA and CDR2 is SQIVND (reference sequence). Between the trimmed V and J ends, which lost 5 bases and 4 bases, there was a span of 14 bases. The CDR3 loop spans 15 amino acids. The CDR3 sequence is CASSQPGAVNEKLFF. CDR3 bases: TGTGCCAGTAGTCAGCCTGGGGCAGTTAATGAAAAACTGTTTTTT.

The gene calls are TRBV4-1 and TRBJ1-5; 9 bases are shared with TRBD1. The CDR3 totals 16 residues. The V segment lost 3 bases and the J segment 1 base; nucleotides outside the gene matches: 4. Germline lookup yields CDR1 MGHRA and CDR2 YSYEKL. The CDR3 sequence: CASSHRTGASNQPQHF. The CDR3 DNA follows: TGCGCCAGCAGCCACAGGACAGGGGCCAGCAATCAGCCCCAGCATTTT.

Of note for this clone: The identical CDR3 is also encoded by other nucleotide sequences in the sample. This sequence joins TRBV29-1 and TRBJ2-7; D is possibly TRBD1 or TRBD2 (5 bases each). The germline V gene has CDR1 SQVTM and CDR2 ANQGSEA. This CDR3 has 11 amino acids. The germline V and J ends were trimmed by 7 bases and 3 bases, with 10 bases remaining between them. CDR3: CSARDGYEQYF. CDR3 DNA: TGCAGCGCTCGGGACGGCTACGAGCAGTACTTC.

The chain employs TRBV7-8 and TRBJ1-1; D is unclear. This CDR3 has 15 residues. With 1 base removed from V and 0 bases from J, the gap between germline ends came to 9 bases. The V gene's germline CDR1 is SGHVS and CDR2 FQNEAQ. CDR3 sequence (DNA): TGTGCCAGCAGCTTAGGGGTCGGAATGAACACTGAAGCTTTCTTT. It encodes CASSLGVGMNTEAFF.

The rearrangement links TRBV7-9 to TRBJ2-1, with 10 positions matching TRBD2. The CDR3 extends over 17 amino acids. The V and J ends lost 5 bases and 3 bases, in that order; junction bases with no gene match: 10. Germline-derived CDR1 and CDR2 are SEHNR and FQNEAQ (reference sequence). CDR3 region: CASSAPSSGSVYNEQFF. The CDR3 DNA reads TGTGCCAGCAGCGCTCCCTCTAGCGGGAGTGTCTACAATGAGCAGTTCTTC.

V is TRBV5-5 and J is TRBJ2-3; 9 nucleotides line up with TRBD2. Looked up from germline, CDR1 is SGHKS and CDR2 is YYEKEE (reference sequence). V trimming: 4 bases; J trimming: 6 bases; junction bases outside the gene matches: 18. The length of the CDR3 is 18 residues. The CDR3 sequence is CASSPRSRASGDSDTQYF. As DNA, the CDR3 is TGTGCCAGCAGCCCCCGATCTAGGGCTAGCGGGGACTCGGATACGCAGTATTTT.

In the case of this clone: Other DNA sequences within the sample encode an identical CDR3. The CDR3 DNA reads as TGTGCCAGCAGACGGGGGTATAGCAATCAGCCCCAGCATTTT. This sequence encodes CASRRGYSNQPQHF. The genes are TRBV28 and TRBJ1-5; D may be TRBD1 (5 bases). This CDR3 contains 14 residues. The germline CDR1 and CDR2 sequences are MDHEN and SYDVKM. V lost 6 bases, J lost 0 bases, and 9 bases lay in between. Based on the CDR3 plus reference TRBV28 and TRBJ1-5, the full variable domain is DVKVTQSSRYLVKRTGEKVFLECVQDMDHENMFWYRQDPGLGLRLIYFSYDVKMKEKGDIPEGYSVSREKKERFSLILESASTNQTSMYLCASRRGYSNQPQHFGDGTRLSIL.

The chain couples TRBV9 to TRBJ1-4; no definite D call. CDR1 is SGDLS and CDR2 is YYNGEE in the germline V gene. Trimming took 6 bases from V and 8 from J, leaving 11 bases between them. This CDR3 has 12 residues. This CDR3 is CASNLPGEKLFF. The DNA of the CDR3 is TGTGCCAGCAACCTACCTGGGGAAAAACTGTTTTTT.

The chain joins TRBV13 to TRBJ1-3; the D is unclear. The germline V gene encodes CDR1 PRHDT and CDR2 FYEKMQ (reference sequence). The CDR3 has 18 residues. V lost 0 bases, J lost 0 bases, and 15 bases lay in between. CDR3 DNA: TGTGCCAGCAGCTTAGGCACGGGATTCCTGAGCTCTGGAAACACCATATATTTT. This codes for CASSLGTGFLSSGNTIYF.

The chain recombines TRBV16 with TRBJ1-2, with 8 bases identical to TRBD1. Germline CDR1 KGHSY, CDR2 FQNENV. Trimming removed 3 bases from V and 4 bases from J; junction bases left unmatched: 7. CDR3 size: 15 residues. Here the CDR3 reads CASSHLGQGSYGYTF. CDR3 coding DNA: TGTGCCAGCAGCCATCTCGGACAGGGAAGCTATGGCTACACCTTC.

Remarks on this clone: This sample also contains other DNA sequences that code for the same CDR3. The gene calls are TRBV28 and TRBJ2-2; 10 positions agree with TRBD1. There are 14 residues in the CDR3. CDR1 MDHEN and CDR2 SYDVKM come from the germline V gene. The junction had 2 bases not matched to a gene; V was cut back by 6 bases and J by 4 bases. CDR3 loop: CASSWTGGTGELFF. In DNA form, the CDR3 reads TGTGCCAGCAGCTGGACAGGGGGCACCGGGGAGCTGTTTTTT.

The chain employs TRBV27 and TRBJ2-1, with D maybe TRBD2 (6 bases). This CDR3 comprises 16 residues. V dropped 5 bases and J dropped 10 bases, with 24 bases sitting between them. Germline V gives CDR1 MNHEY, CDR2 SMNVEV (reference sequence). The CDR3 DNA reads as TGTGCCAGCAGTCCCACTCCGGCTAGCGCGGGAAAGGAGCAGTTCTTC. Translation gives CASSPTPASAGKEQFF.

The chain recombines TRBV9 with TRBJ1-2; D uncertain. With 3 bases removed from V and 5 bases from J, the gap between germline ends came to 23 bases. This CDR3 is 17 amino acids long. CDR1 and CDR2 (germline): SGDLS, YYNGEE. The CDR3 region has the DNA TGTGCCAGCAGCGGAGTGCTGGGGAGCTCGTTGCCTTATGGCTACACCTTC. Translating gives CASSGVLGSSLPYGYTF.

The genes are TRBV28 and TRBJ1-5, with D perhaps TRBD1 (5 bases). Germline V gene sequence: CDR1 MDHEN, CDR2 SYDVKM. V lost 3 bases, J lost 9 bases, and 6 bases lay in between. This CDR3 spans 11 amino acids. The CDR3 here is CASSFQGPQHF. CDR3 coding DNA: TGTGCCAGCAGTTTCCAGGGGCCCCAGCATTTT.

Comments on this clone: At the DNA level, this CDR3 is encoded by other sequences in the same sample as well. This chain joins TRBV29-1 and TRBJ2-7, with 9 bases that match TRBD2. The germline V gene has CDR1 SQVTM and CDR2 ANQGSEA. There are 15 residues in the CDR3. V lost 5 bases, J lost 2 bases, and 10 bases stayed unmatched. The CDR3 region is CSVIPLAGLTYEQYF. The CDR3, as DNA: TGCAGCGTTATACCTCTAGCGGGATTGACCTACGAGCAGTACTTC.

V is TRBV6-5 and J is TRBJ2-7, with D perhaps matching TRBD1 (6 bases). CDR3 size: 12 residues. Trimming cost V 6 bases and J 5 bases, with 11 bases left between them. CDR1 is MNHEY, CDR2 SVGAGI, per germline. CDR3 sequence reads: CASSRTVDEQYF. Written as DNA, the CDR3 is TGTGCCAGCAGCCGGACAGTCGACGAGCAGTACTTC.

CDR3 nucleotides: TGTGCCATCAGTGACTCGAACTATACGGCCAAAAACATTCAGTACTTC. Protein: CAISDSNYTAKNIQYF. The chain links TRBV10-3 to TRBJ2-4; D is uncertain. The V end lost 3 bases, the J end lost 1 base, and 13 bases lay between the germline ends. This CDR3 contains 16 residues. Germline V CDR1 and CDR2: ENHRY, SYGVKD.

The CDR3 sequence: CSVERDFTDTQYF. The CDR3 bases are TGCAGCGTTGAAAGGGATTTCACAGATACGCAGTATTTT. J is TRBJ2-3 and V is TRBV29-1; unclear D gene. This CDR3 spans 13 amino acids. Germline CDR1 SQVTM, CDR2 ANQGSEA. Trimming left V 2 bases short and J 2 bases short, with 8 bases between.

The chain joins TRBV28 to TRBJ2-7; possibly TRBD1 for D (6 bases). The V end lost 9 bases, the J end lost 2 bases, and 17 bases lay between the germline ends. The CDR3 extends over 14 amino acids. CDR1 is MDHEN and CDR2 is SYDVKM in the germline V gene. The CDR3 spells CASTGSRRTYEQYF. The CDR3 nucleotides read TGTGCCAGTACAGGGAGTCGTCGAACCTACGAGCAGTACTTC. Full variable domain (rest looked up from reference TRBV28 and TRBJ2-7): DVKVTQSSRYLVKRTGEKVFLECVQDMDHENMFWYRQDPGLGLRLIYFSYDVKMKEKGDIPEGYSVSREKKERFSLILESASTNQTSMYLCASTGSRRTYEQYFGPGTRLTVT.

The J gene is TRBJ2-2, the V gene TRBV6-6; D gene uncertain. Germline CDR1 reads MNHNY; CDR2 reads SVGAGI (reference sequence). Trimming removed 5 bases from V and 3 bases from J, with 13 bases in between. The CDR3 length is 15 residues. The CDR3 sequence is CASSLLGGDTGELFF. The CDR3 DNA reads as TGTGCCAGCAGTCTCCTGGGTGGGGACACCGGGGAGCTGTTTTTT.

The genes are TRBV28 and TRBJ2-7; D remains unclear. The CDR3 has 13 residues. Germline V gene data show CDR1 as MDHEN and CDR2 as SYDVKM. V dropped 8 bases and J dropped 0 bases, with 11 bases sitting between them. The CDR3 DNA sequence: TGTGCCAGCTATCAAGACGGCTCCTACGAGCAGTACTTC. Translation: CASYQDGSYEQYF.